This T cell receptor (beta chain) was sequenced during a study of T cells in Graves' hyperthyroidism and ophthalmopathy. Study as a whole: Peripheral blood was collected at initial diagnosis, before any treatment.

In its sample, this clonotype was seen many times. Its matching antigen is unknown. Amplified regions were TCR beta CDR3 sequences from RNA transcripts. First-round RT-PCR of the TCR CDR3 relied on the HTBI primer set. One entry per CDR3 protein, called by TCRdb with MiXCR from the multiplex PCR reads. The table has under 350,000 distinct CDR3 sequences, less than 30% seen once. The CDR3 extends over 13 amino acids. J lost 5 bases, V lost 3 bases, and 2 bases had no gene match. CDR1 is KGHSH and CDR2 is LQKENI in the germline V gene. General study findings and limits: Most thyroid clonotypes expanded above 0.001 were also detected in blood.

Blood was obtained at the first hyperthyroidism diagnosis, which preceded any ophthalmopathy symptoms. Out of approximately 10 ml of fresh peripheral blood came the PBMCs. This chain joins TRBV18 and TRBJ2-7; the match to TRBD1 covers 9 bases. Specimen: blood. This clonotype originated in a man aged 40-49 years with Graves' hyperthyroidism that later progressed to Graves' ophthalmopathy. In DNA, the CDR3 is TGTGCCAGCTCACCGACAGGGGGGAACGAGCAGTACTTC. This sequence encodes CASSPTGGNEQYF.